The rows below give T cell receptor beta chains drawn from one sample of a study of cytomegalovirus exposure and HLA in healthy donors. Repertoires were generated with immunoSEQ multiplex PCR, while TCRdb's copy carries only in-frame clones and drops some. Of more than 100,000 clones listed, approximately 72% are singletons. The specimen sequenced was PBMCs. Receptor source: a man between 18 and 35 years old in good health and CMV-seronegative. Each CDR3 is given without its conserved first and last residue.

TRBV19	TRBJ2-7	ASSIFPRPGYEQY
TRBV28	TRBJ2-1	ASSPRRAYNEQF
TRBV11-3	TRBJ2-2	ASSLSNGGELF
TRBV6-1	TRBJ2-3	ASTESADTQY
TRBV2	TRBJ1-5	ASSRSLGGPGQGNQPQH
TRBV7-9	TRBJ1-2	SSSLARTSLAYGYT
TRBV10-3	TRBJ1-2	AISEQGNYGYT
TRBV28	TRBJ2-2	ASSFVAGPGELF
TRBV7-9	TRBJ2-5	ASSLGQGAGETQY
TRBV7-9	TRBJ2-2	GLAANTGELF
TRBV4-1	TRBJ1-1	ASSRLGAPEAF
TRBV7-2	TRBJ2-7	ASSRQGGSYEQY
TRBV9	TRBJ2-1	ASSTQGGQSYNEQF
TRBV27	TRBJ1-2	ASSRDRGYGYT
TRBV27	TRBJ2-7	ASSFDRQNEQY
TRBV9	TRBJ1-1	ASSEMEGNTEAF
TRBV5-5	TRBJ1-1	ASSAGRGRVNTEAF
TRBV11-1	TRBJ1-2	ASSKTIGYGYT
TRBV5-4	TRBJ2-7	ASSRQGAGYEQY
TRBV19	TRBJ2-4	ASRGGLGLDQNIQY
TRBV9	TRBJ2-3	ASNDRGSTDTQY
TRBV4-2	TRBJ2-3	ASSHRTGTSGRMEDTQY
TRBV21-1	TRBJ2-7	ASSELAASSYEQY
TRBV5-6	TRBJ2-2	ASSLGGGGLSTGELF
TRBV9	TRBJ2-3	ASSSLMGGSADTQY
TRBV28	TRBJ2-7	ATLTGGPGEQY
TRBV7-7	TRBJ2-2	ASSFDRINTGELF
TRBV2	TRBJ2-3	ASSKDTGADTQY
TRBV27	TRBJ2-1	ASSPPLQRGFNEQF
TRBV4-3	TRBJ2-7	ASSQFRTSSYEQY
TRBV2	TRBJ1-1	AGTVNTEAF
TRBV9	TRBJ2-1	ASSVGGRNEQF
TRBV27	TRBJ1-6	ASSSGYNNSPLH
TRBV2	TRBJ2-7	ASSEGVGQGTLYEQY
TRBV6-5	TRBJ1-3	ASRQKNRNTIY
TRBV18	TRBJ2-1	ASSRDRVNYNEQF
TRBV11-3	TRBJ2-3	ASSITDTQY
TRBV7-3	TRBJ2-1	ASSFSWGGGNNEQF
TRBV5-4	TRBJ2-1	ASSFYIGTGGRLGEQF
TRBV6-5	TRBJ2-5	ASSYTSGGEETQY
TRBV7-9	TRBJ2-2	ASSQIGGTGELF
TRBV29-1	TRBJ2-3	SVDRAGVEATQY
TRBV5-6	TRBJ2-7	ASSIRGTIYEQY
TRBV11-2	TRBJ2-5	ASSLGGVQETQY
TRBV27	TRBJ1-5	ASGSRVNQPQH
TRBV7-9	TRBJ2-7	ASSSVAYEQY
TRBV10-3	TRBJ1-2	AISESGGRGHGYT
TRBV5-4	TRBJ2-2	ASRPDSSGELF
TRBV6-5	TRBJ2-4	ASSKGVGAKNIQY
TRBV5-1	TRBJ1-4	ASMGGAGEKLF